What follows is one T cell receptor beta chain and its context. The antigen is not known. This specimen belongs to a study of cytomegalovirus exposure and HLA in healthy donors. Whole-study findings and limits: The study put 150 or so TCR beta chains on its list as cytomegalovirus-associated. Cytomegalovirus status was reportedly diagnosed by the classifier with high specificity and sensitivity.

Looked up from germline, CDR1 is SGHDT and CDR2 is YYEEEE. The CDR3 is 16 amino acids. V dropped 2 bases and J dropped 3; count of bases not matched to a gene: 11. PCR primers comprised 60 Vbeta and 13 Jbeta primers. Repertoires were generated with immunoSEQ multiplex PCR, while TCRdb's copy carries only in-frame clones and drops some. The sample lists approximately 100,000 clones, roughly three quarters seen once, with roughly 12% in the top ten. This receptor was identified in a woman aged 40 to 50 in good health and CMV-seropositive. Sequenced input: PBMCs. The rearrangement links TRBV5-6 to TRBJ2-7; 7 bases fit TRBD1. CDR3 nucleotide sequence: TGTGCCAGCAGCTTCCCGACAGGGTCGAGAGTCTACGAGCAGTACTTC. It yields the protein CASSFPTGSRVYEQYF.